One sample yielded the 27 T cell receptor beta chains listed below, sequenced in a study of tumor-infiltrating lymphocytes in primary liver carcinoma. The source material, about 18-33 mg of unsorted bulk tissue, was used to co-extract RNA and DNA. TCR beta cDNA was made from around 460 ng total RNA with a constant-region primer. ARM-PCR was slightly modified, and three nested multiplex PCR rounds with it gave rise to the TCR beta libraries. The study ran its first two PCR rounds for roughly 9 cycles each, using TRBV1-TRBV30 forward primers and a C-beta reverse primer. One entry per CDR3 protein, called by TCRdb with MiXCR from the multiplex PCR reads. Of just under 55,000 distinct CDR3 sequences listed, about three quarters are singletons. The specimen was liver tumor tissue from sampling region 2. Subset specified: tumor region T2, inferior pole. The receptors shown here come from a man aged 40-49 years with primary liver carcinoma and hepatitis B virus infection.

V and J are TRBV4-1 and TRBJ2-2, with D unresolved. CDR1 and CDR2 (germline): MGHRA, YSYEKL. The length of the CDR3 is 16 residues. Trimming took 1 base from V and 10 from J, leaving 19 bases between them. The CDR3, as DNA: TGCGCCAGCAGCCAAGTCGCGGCAGAGACCACCATGGAGCTGTTTTTT. Protein product: CASSQVAAETTMELFF.

About this clonotype itself: The junction differs from germline at one of its ends, possibly a read error. The chain links TRBV4-1 to TRBJ2-1; 9 bases are a match to TRBD2. CDR1 and CDR2 (germline): MGHRA, YSYEKL. The CDR3 runs to 17 residues. The CDR3 sequence: CDSSQPWGLADYNEQLF. Written as DNA, the CDR3 is TGCGACAGCAGCCAACCGTGGGGACTAGCAGACTACAATGAGCAGCTCTTC.

With respect to this clonotype: A junction boundary mismatches the germline segment, possibly from a read error. The chain carries TRBV4-1 and TRBJ2-2; 9 nucleotides line up with TRBD2. This CDR3 contains 15 residues. CDR1 is MGHRA and CDR2 is YSYEKL in the germline V gene. The CDR3 sequence: CARSQSSGNTGELFF. The CDR3 DNA is TGCGCCAGGAGCCAATCTAGCGGGAACACTGGGGAGCTGTTTTTT.

In its sample, this clonotype ranks as medium-sized (0.01 to 0.1%). The chain carries TRBV11-1 and TRBJ2-7; 11 bases map to TRBD1. The CDR3 covers 14 residues. J lost 3 bases, V lost 5 bases, and 3 bases had no gene match. The germline gives CDR1 SGHAT, CDR2 FQDESV (reference sequence). The CDR3 DNA is TGTGCCAGCAGCCCTGGGACAGGGGGCTACGAGCAGTACTTC. This encodes CASSPGTGGYEQYF.

To note about this clonotype: Because it lacks the conserved phenylalanine or tryptophan at the end, this CDR3 is likely a read error. The DNA is omitted, as the CDR3 cannot be located on it reliably, and the CDR3 follows TCRdb's listing. This chain uses TRBV10-3 with TRBJ2-1; the table's D call TRBD1 went unverified against the DNA. From its first to its last residue, the CDR3 has 16 amino acids. CDR1 is ENHRY and CDR2 is SYGVKD in the germline V gene. This CDR3 is CAISEGMDNSYNEKFL.

With regard to this clonotype: A much bigger clone sits one base away, suggesting this may be a read error. This sequence joins TRBV28 and TRBJ2-3; 7 bases align to TRBD2. Germline CDR1 reads MDHEN; CDR2 reads SYDVKM. CDR3 length equals 17 residues. The DNA of the CDR3 is TGTGCCAGCAGTTCGGACACGGGGAGGGAGCGCACAGATACGCAGTGTTTT. This sequence encodes CASSSDTGRERTDTQCF.

Points on this clonotype: The CDR3 end shows no conserved phenylalanine or tryptophan, and so a read error is likely. The chain has TRBV7-9 and TRBJ2-2; D gene ambiguous. This CDR3 is 12 amino acids long. Looked up from germline, CDR1 is SEHNR and CDR2 is FQNEAQ (reference sequence). The CDR3 nucleotides read TGTGCTAGCAGTTTAGTTAACGGGGAGCTGTTTCTT. Its translation: CASSLVNGELFL.

This rearrangement joins TRBV11-2 to TRBJ2-5; TRBD1 or TRBD2 may be the D gene (5 bases each). Trimming removed 9 bases at V and 0 bases at J, with 20 bases between. The CDR3 totals 16 residues. Germline-derived CDR1 and CDR2 are SGHAT and FQNNGV. The CDR3 sequence is CASISWDPAHQETQYF. Here the CDR3 DNA reads TGTGCCAGTATATCCTGGGACCCGGCCCACCAAGAGACCCAGTACTTC.

V gene TRBV5-1 combines with J gene TRBJ2-1; 11 bases align to TRBD2. The CDR3 contains 16 residues. Germline CDR1 SGHRS, CDR2 YFSETQ. The J segment lost 14 bases and the V segment lost 0 bases, leaving 13 bases of the junction unmatched. The CDR3 nucleotides read TGCGCCAGCAGCTTGGGGGGGACTAGCGGAACGAATGGGGAGTTCTTC. This translates into CASSLGGTSGTNGEFF.

Concerning this clonotype: A junction boundary mismatches the germline segment, possibly from a read error. The chain is built from TRBV4-1 and TRBJ2-2; 10 nucleotides line up with TRBD2. The CDR3 length is 15 residues. Germline loops: CDR1 MGHRA, CDR2 YSYEKL. The CDR3 loop reads CASRLAGDVTGELFF. The CDR3 region has the DNA TGTGCCAGCAGGCTAGCGGGAGATGTCACCGGGGAACTGTTTTTT.

Concerning this clonotype: Since the CDR3 does not end with the conserved phenylalanine or tryptophan, this likely comes from a read error. Because the CDR3's place on the DNA is in doubt, the DNA is left out and the CDR3 is given as listed by TCRdb. This chain connects TRBV4-1 to TRBJ2-2. Germline V CDR1 and CDR2: MGHRA, YSYEKL. The CDR3 is 14 amino acids long, termini counted. The CDR3 spells CASSQNGNTGELIS.

This clonotype was observed a handful of times. The chain combines TRBV11-2 with TRBJ2-7, with unresolved D. Per the germline V gene, CDR1 is SGHAT and CDR2 is FQNNGV. CDR3 length equals 15 residues. Trimming removed 0 bases at V and 2 bases at J, with 11 bases between. The CDR3, as DNA: TGTGCCAGCAGCTTAGATGAGACCGAAACCTACGAGCAGTACTTC. It yields the protein CASSLDETETYEQYF. The full variable domain, completed using reference TRBV11-2 and TRBJ2-7, is EAGVAQSPRYKIIEKRQSVAFWCNPISGHATLYWYQQILGQGPKLLIQFQNNGVVDDSQLPKDRFSAERLKGVDSTLKIQPAKLEDSAVYLCASSLDETETYEQYFGPGTRLTVT.

V is TRBV6-5 and J is TRBJ1-2, with D unresolved. The germline CDR1 and CDR2 sequences are MNHEY and SVGAGI. This CDR3 contains 13 residues. Deletions cut 5 bases from V and 12 bases from J, with 19 bases between. The CDR3 DNA reads TGTGCCAGCAGTAAAGACAAGCGTTATGGTCACACCTTC. Its protein product is CASSKDKRYGHTF.

This sequence joins TRBV28 and TRBJ2-1; TRBD2 agrees at 13 bases. This CDR3 spans 16 amino acids. Trimming at V came to 5 bases and at J to 9 bases, leaving 10 bases not matched to a gene. Germline CDR1 MDHEN, CDR2 SYDVKM. The CDR3 reads CASSTGTSGASAEQFF. CDR3 DNA sequence: TGTGCCAGCAGTACCGGGACTAGCGGGGCGTCCGCTGAGCAGTTCTTC.

For this clonotype: Germline and junction disagree at one end, which may indicate a read error. The chain links TRBV11-3 to TRBJ2-3; 7 bases match TRBD1. The length of the CDR3 is 15 residues. The V gene's germline CDR1 is SGHNT and CDR2 YENEEA. Written as DNA, the CDR3 is TGTGCCAGCAGCTCAGGGGGACAGCACACAGATATGCAGTATTTT. This translates into CASSSGGQHTDMQYF.

This clonotype showed up just once. One end of the junction does not line up with germline, which may come from a read error. The rearrangement joins TRBV6-5 to TRBJ2-3; D call uncertain. The CDR3 length is 16 residues. Germline CDR1 and CDR2: MNHEY and SVGAGI. The CDR3 sequence is CASSYAWRSSTDMQYF. The CDR3 nucleotides read TGTGCCAGCAGTTACGCGTGGAGAAGTAGTACAGATATGCAGTACTTT.

V usage is TRBV11-2 and J usage is TRBJ2-2, with D tentatively TRBD1 or TRBD2 (6 bases each). The V end lost 5 bases, the J end lost 5 bases, and 18 bases lay between the germline ends. The CDR3 runs 16 residues. From germline, CDR1 is SGHAT and CDR2 FQNNGV. The CDR3 region has the DNA TGTGCCAGCAGCATAGCGGCGCTAGGGGGAACCGGGGAGCTGTTTTTT. Its protein is CASSIAALGGTGELFF.

As regards this clonotype: Lacking the conserved final phenylalanine or tryptophan, this CDR3 likely reflects a read error. The rearrangement uses TRBV29-1 and TRBJ2-1; the D is unclear. The CDR3 spans 13 residues. Germline assignment: CDR1 SQVTM and CDR2 ANQGSEA. Trimming took off 0 bases at V and 6 bases at J, with 9 bases between the two ends. In DNA form, the CDR3 reads TGCAGCGTTGAAGAGGCCATTGGCAATGAGCAGTTCTAC. This codes for CSVEEAIGNEQFY.

As regards this clonotype: Lacking the conserved final phenylalanine or tryptophan, this CDR3 likely reflects a read error. The chain carries TRBV13 and TRBJ2-1; D not resolved. Per germline, CDR1 PRHDT and CDR2 FYEKMQ (reference sequence). The CDR3 runs 11 residues. V was shortened by 9 bases and J by 5 bases, with 8 bases between the two germline ends. CDR3 sequence reads: CASSLNNEQFL. CDR3 bases: TGTGCCAGTAGCCTCAACAATGAGCAGTTCTTG.

This clonotype has only one observation. A single base separates this from a much larger clone, so it may be a read error. CDR3 nucleotides: TGTGCCAGCAGGGAAAGGGACGGGAAGCTGTTTTTT. Protein sequence: CASRERDGKLFF. The V gene is TRBV28, the J gene TRBJ2-2; D assignment may be TRBD1 or TRBD2 (5 bases each). This CDR3 region has 12 residues. Germline V gene data show CDR1 as MDHEN and CDR2 as SYDVKM.

The rearrangement links TRBV14 to TRBJ2-7; TRBD2 is a possible D gene (5 bases). Trimming pared 10 bases from V and 7 bases from J, leaving 20 bases between. The germline V gene has CDR1 SGHDN and CDR2 FVKESK. This CDR3 contains 13 residues. The CDR3 spells CAIRIGGLLEQYF. The DNA of the CDR3 is TGTGCCATCAGGATAGGAGGACTCCTGGAGCAGTACTTC.

The gene calls are TRBV6-6 and TRBJ1-5; possibly TRBD1 for D (5 bases). Germline loops: CDR1 MNHNY, CDR2 SVGAGI (reference sequence). V gave up 9 bases and J gave up 6 bases, with 18 bases separating them. The CDR3 spans 14 residues. CDR3: CARSSSGGGQPQHF. In DNA form, the CDR3 reads TGTGCCAGGAGCTCCTCTGGGGGGGGTCAGCCCCAGCATTTT.

Note on this clonotype: One end of the junction is discordant with germline, which a read error may explain. The chain links TRBV4-1 to TRBJ2-5; unclear D gene. Germline loops: CDR1 MGHRA, CDR2 YSYEKL. The CDR3 totals 16 residues. CDR3 DNA sequence: TGCGCCAGCAGGCAAGTCCTGGTGGGGAACCAAGAGACCCAGTACTTC. Translation gives CASRQVLVGNQETQYF.

Only a few counts were recorded for this clonotype. This CDR3 fails to terminate in the conserved phenylalanine or tryptophan, so it likely reflects a read error. The rearrangement links TRBV4-1 to TRBJ2-7; no clear D gene. CDR1 and CDR2 from the germline V gene are MGHRA and YSYEKL. The CDR3 extends over 15 amino acids. Here the CDR3 reads CASSPGSLTPYEQYL. The CDR3, as DNA: TGCGCCAGTAGCCCCGGCTCTTTGACCCCCTACGAGCAGTACCTC.

A note on this clonotype: At one boundary the junction diverges from the germline segment, which might be a read error. This rearrangement joins TRBV23-1 to TRBJ2-1; tentatively, D is TRBD2 (5 bases). TRBV23-1 is an open reading frame, and its role is uncertain. The CDR3 loop spans 15 amino acids. This CDR3 is CASGSGLTPFNEQFF. CDR3 in DNA: TGTGCCAGCGGTTCGGGCCTGACACCCTTCAATGAGCAGTTCTTC.

The chain recombines TRBV29-1 with TRBJ2-7; TRBD2 agrees at 11 bases. V was pared by 5 bases and J by 2 bases, with 5 bases of the junction left unmatched. Per germline, CDR1 SQVTM and CDR2 ANQGSEA. This CDR3 contains 14 residues. The CDR3: CSVRLAGWPYEQYF. Written as DNA, the CDR3 is TGCAGCGTTAGACTAGCGGGATGGCCCTACGAGCAGTACTTC.

Comment on this clonotype: The junction differs from germline at one of its ends, possibly a read error. The chain is built from TRBV5-1 and TRBJ2-5; no firm D call. The CDR3 runs to 15 residues. Germline-derived CDR1 and CDR2 are SGHRS and YFSETQ. The CDR3 DNA reads TGCGCTAGCAGCTTGTCGCCACAGTGGTTCGAGACCCAGTACTTC. This codes for CASSLSPQWFETQYF.